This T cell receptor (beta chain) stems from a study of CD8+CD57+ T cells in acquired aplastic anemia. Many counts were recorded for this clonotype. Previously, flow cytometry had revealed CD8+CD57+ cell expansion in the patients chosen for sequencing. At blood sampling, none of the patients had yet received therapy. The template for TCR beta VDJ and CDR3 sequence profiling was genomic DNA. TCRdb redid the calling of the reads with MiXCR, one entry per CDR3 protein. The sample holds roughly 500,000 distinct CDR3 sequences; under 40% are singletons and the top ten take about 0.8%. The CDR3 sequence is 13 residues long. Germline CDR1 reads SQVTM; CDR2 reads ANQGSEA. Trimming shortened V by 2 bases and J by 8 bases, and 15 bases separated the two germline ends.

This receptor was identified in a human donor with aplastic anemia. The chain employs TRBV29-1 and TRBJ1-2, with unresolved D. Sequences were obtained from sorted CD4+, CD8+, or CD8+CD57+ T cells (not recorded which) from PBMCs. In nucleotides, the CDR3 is TGCAGCGTTGAAAAGGCACCCCGCGGAGGCTACACCTTC. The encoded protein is CSVEKAPRGGYTF.